The entry below gives a single T cell receptor (beta chain) sequence along with its context. Participants' reported clinical history set cohort assignment. The data were taken from a study of blood T cell repertoires in COVID-19. Study-wide context: Specimens from acute and convalescent COVID-19 originated in the United States, Italy and Spain.

Profiled with immunoSEQ multiplex PCR; TCRdb holds only in-frame clones, not every one. The table shows under 350,000 clones, with 65% to 90% occurring only once. The CDR3 sequence is 14 residues long. Trimming at V came to 5 bases and at J to 3 bases, leaving 4 bases not matched to a gene. Germline values: CDR1 LNHDA, CDR2 SQIVND (reference sequence). The clonotype originates from a woman in her forties with acute COVID-19. J is TRBJ1-5 and V is TRBV19, with TRBD1 matching 7 bases. Sequenced material: PBMCs or T cells enriched from blood (not recorded which). CDR3 in DNA: TGTGCCAGTAGTGGGGGACAGCCCAATCAGCCCCAGCATTTT. Encoded protein: CASSGGQPNQPQHF.